This T cell receptor beta chain was obtained from a study of CD8+ T cells in alopecia areata. Study information: Treated patients were dosed with oral tofacitinib, taking 5 to 10 mg twice daily. Study-wide results and limits: Scalp specimens additionally yield sequences from normal skin's resident alphabeta T cells.

Peripheral blood, together with lesional scalp punch biopsies, was collected from alopecia areata patients. PBMCs served as the source from which CD4+ and CD8+ T cells were sorted. Sequencing used cDNA as its template, made by extracting RNA and reverse transcribing it. Sequencing used immunoSEQ multiplex PCR; TCRdb keeps in-frame clones, though not all of them. The table has some 110,000 clones, under 40% seen once; the top ten hold 3% to 3.5%. This clone appeared a single time. The antigen remains undetermined. CDR3 length: 14 amino acids. Germline CDR1 MDHEN, CDR2 SYDVKM. The V gene lost 8 bases and the J gene lost 7 bases, with 18 bases spanning the gap.

This receptor was identified in a human donor with alopecia areata. The specimen sequenced was CD4+ T cells sorted from blood. The rearrangement uses TRBV28 and TRBJ1-5; no definite D call. CDR3 loop: CASCLPGGAQPQHF. CDR3 nucleotides: TGTGCCAGCTGCCTACCAGGAGGCGCCCAGCCCCAGCATTTT.